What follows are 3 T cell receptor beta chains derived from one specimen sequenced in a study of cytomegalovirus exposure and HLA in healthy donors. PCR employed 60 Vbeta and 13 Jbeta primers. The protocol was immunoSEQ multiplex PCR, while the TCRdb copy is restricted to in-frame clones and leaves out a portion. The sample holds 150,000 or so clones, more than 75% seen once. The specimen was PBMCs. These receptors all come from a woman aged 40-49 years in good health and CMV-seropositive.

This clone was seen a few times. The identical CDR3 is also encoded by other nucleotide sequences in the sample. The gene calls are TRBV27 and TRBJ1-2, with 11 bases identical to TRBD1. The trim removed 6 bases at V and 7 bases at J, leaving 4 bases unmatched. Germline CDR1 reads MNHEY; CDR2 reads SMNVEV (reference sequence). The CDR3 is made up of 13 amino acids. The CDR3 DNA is TGTGCCAGCAGCTACGGACAGGGGGCTGGCTACACCTTC. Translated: CASSYGQGAGYTF.

The CDR3 spells CASSKSWDRPRTSGRFPGELFF. The CDR3 coding sequence is TGTGCCAGCAGCAAAAGCTGGGACAGGCCGAGGACTAGCGGGAGGTTTCCCGGGGAGCTGTTTTTT. V usage is TRBV21-1 and J usage is TRBJ2-2; no check of the table's D call, TRBD2, against the DNA was made. TRBV21-1 is described as a pseudogene. CDR3 length: 22 amino acids.

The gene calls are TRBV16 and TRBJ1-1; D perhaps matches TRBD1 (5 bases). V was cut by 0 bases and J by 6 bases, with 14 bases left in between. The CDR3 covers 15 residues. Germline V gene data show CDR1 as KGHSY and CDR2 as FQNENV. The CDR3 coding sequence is TGTGCCAGCAGCCAATCAACAGGACGAAGCTCTGAAGCTTTCTTT. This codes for CASSQSTGRSSEAFF.